These 21 T cell receptor beta chains originate from one sample sequenced in a study of T-cell reconstitution after alpha-beta-depleted transplantation in children. Molecular barcoding with unique molecular identifiers was used for the TCRbeta library. TCRdb recomputed calls from the PCR reads with MiXCR, one row per CDR3 protein. The sample yields tens of thousands of distinct CDR3 sequences, around 6.6% seen once. Material: PBMCs from the stem cell graft donor, obtained from the stem cell graft. The receptors here all came from a human donor who donated a stem cell graft to a child with acute lymphoblastic leukemia.

At least ten counts were recorded for this clonotype. V usage is TRBV6-2 or TRBV6-3 and J usage is TRBJ2-5; 8 positions agree with TRBD2. The V and J ends lost 4 bases and 4 bases, in that order; junction bases with no gene match: 8. The CDR3 extends over 15 amino acids. Looked up from germline, CDR1 is MNHEY and CDR2 is SVGEGT. The CDR3 DNA follows: TGTGCCAGCAGTTGGGGACTAGTTTTGAGAGAGACCCAGTACTTC. Its protein product is CASSWGLVLRETQYF.

Notes on this clonotype: Germline and junction disagree at one end, which may indicate a read error. The CDR3 region is CAGSSQGGNQPQHF. The CDR3 DNA reads as TGTGCCGGCAGCTCCCAAGGGGGCAATCAGCCCCAGCATTTT. The V call is TRBV13, the J call TRBJ1-5, with D perhaps TRBD1 (5 bases). This CDR3 has 14 residues. In germline, CDR1 is PRHDT, CDR2 FYEKMQ (reference sequence).

Notes on this clonotype: Possible read error: a much larger clone is one base away. This sequence joins TRBV14 and TRBJ1-2, with no clear D. Trimming stripped 2 bases from V and 0 bases from J, with 4 bases between. The CDR3 is 13 residues long. The germline V gene encodes CDR1 SGHDN and CDR2 FVKESK. CDR3 sequence reads: CASSQWSNYGYTF. The CDR3 DNA is TGTGCCAGCAGCCAATGGTCTAACTATGGCTACACCTTC. Looking up the rest from reference TRBV14 and TRBJ1-2 gives the full variable domain: EAGVTQFPSHSVIEKGQTVTLRCDPISGHDNLYWYRRVMGKEIKFLLHFVKESKQDESGMPNNRFLAERTGGTYSTLKVQPAELEDSGVYFCASSQWSNYGYTFGSGTRLTVV.

This clonotype was counted ten times or more. V usage is TRBV20-1 and J usage is TRBJ1-1, with D uncertain. The CDR3 runs 15 residues. The germline V and J ends were trimmed by 2 bases and 5 bases, with 18 bases remaining between them. Germline CDR1 and CDR2: DFQATT and SNEGSKA (reference sequence). CDR3 region: CSARKGPPGWTEAFF. The CDR3 DNA follows: TGCAGTGCTAGAAAGGGTCCCCCTGGGTGGACTGAAGCTTTCTTT.

There are a few counts of this clonotype. The genes are TRBV7-2 and TRBJ2-1; TRBD2 matches 13 bases. The V and J ends lost 3 bases and 10 bases, in that order; junction bases with no gene match: 6. The CDR3 length is 15 residues. The germline V gene has CDR1 SGHTA and CDR2 FQGNSA. CDR3 sequence (DNA): TGTGCCAGCAGCTTCTCCAGACTAGCGGGGGGCGAGCAGTTCTTC. Its protein product is CASSFSRLAGGEQFF.

The chain has TRBV4-2 and TRBJ2-3; 7 bases are shared with TRBD2. V shed 11 bases, J shed 0 bases, and the junction held 26 bases outside the gene matches. Germline V lookup: CDR1 LGHNA, CDR2 YNFKEQ. The CDR3 loop spans 20 amino acids. In nucleotides, the CDR3 is TGTGCCGGGTGCTTCTTCCCTAGCGGAGACTCGATGTTGAGCACAGATACGCAGTATTTT. Its protein product is CAGCFFPSGDSMLSTDTQYF.

This clonotype occurred many times. The gene calls are TRBV7-2 and TRBJ2-7; D is unresolved. This CDR3 is built from 12 residues. Germline V lookup: CDR1 SGHTA, CDR2 FQGNSA. Deletions cut 6 bases from V and 3 bases from J, with 9 bases between. In DNA, the CDR3 is TGTGCCAGCAGTAATGGTGGCTACGAGCAGTACTTC. Encoded protein: CASSNGGYEQYF.

At least ten counts were recorded for this clonotype. The chain has TRBV6-2 or TRBV6-3 and TRBJ1-1; perhaps TRBD1 as D (6 bases). Per the germline V gene, CDR1 is MNHEY and CDR2 is SVGEGT. This CDR3 region has 13 residues. Trimming took 7 bases from V and 0 from J, leaving 9 bases between them. Here the CDR3 reads CASNGQLNTEAFF. CDR3 nucleotide sequence: TGTGCCAGCAACGGACAGTTGAACACTGAAGCTTTCTTT.

This chain joins TRBV29-1 and TRBJ1-1, with 7 bases aligning to TRBD1. V was pared by 7 bases and J by 3 bases, with 5 bases of the junction left unmatched. CDR3 size: 12 residues. CDR1 and CDR2 (germline): SQVTM, ANQGSEA. CDR3 bases: TGCAGCGGCCACAGGGGTTACACTGAAGCTTTCTTT. It yields the protein CSGHRGYTEAFF.

In its sample, this clonotype was seen many times. The chain uses TRBV15 and TRBJ2-7, with D tentatively TRBD2 (6 bases). Germline values: CDR1 LNHNV, CDR2 YYDKDF (reference sequence). The CDR3 runs 16 residues. The V end was cut by 2 bases, the J end by 5 bases, with 19 bases between. Here the CDR3 reads CATSRFGGFSSDEQYF. The DNA for the CDR3 is TGTGCCACCAGCAGATTCGGGGGTTTTTCAAGCGACGAGCAGTACTTC.

Ten or more counts support this clonotype. J is TRBJ2-7 and V is TRBV6-5, with TRBD1 matching over 10 bases. This CDR3 has 15 residues. With V trimmed by 4 bases and J by 5 bases, 8 bases remained unmatched. Germline V gives CDR1 MNHEY, CDR2 SVGAGI. As DNA, the CDR3 is TGTGCCAGCAGTTTGACAGGGGGCGCGGGAGACGAGCAGTACTTC. Translating gives CASSLTGGAGDEQYF.

The V gene is TRBV7-2, the J gene TRBJ2-7; 7 bases line up with TRBD1. CDR3 length: 13 amino acids. Trimming cost V 1 base and J 12 bases; bases outside gene matches: 9. CDR1 is SGHTA, CDR2 FQGNSA, per germline. CDR3 DNA sequence: TGTGCCAGCAGCTTAGGGGCACAGGGGAAATGGTACTTC. Protein product: CASSLGAQGKWYF. The variable domain in full, with the rest retrieved from reference TRBV7-2 and TRBJ2-7, is GAGVSQSPSNKVTEKGKDVELRCDPISGHTALYWYRQSLGQGLEFLIYFQGNSAPDKSGLPSDRFSAERTGGSVSTLTIQRTQQEDSAVYLCASSLGAQGKWYFGPGTRLTVT.

This clonotype was found many times. V is TRBV27 and J is TRBJ2-7, with TRBD2 as a possible D gene (5 bases). V lost 4 bases to trimming and J lost 0 bases, with 10 bases between them. The germline V gene encodes CDR1 MNHEY and CDR2 SMNVEV (reference sequence). This CDR3 region has 14 residues. CDR3 in DNA: TGTGCCAGCAGTTCCGCCGGAGGCTCCTACGAGCAGTACTTC. As protein: CASSSAGGSYEQYF.

This clonotype was seen repeatedly, ten times or more. The chain employs TRBV29-1 and TRBJ1-1, with a possible D match to TRBD1 (5 bases). This CDR3 is built from 13 residues. V shed 3 bases and J shed 0 bases, with 8 bases lying between them. Germline V gene lookup returns CDR1 SQVTM and CDR2 ANQGSEA. CDR3 sequence: CSVDRGMNTEAFF. As DNA, the CDR3 is TGCAGCGTTGACCGGGGGATGAACACTGAAGCTTTCTTT. Variable domain in full (rest from reference TRBV29-1 and TRBJ1-1): SAVISQKPSRDICQRGTSLTIQCQVDSQVTMMFWYRQQPGQSLTLIATANQGSEATYESGFVIDKFPISRPNLTFSTLTVSNMSPEDSSIYLCSVDRGMNTEAFFGQGTRLTVV.

This clonotype has at least ten counts. The V and J genes are TRBV12-3 or TRBV12-4 and TRBJ2-2; TRBD1 aligns across 10 bases. The J segment lost 5 bases and the V segment lost 9 bases, leaving 6 bases of the junction unmatched. The CDR3 is 14 amino acids. This chain's CDR3 is CASLPGQGTGELFF. The DNA of the CDR3 is TGTGCCAGTCTACCGGGACAGGGGACCGGGGAGCTGTTTTTT.

This clonotype was found many times. The chain links TRBV24-1 to TRBJ2-1, with 8 bases identical to TRBD1. The germline CDR1 and CDR2 sequences are KGHDR and SFDVKD. The CDR3 has 17 residues. Trimming removed 4 bases from V and 8 bases from J; junction bases left unmatched: 15. CDR3 in amino acids: CATSDPGGASWSDEQFF. The CDR3, as DNA: TGTGCCACCAGTGACCCAGGGGGCGCGAGTTGGTCCGATGAGCAGTTCTTC.

The V and J genes are TRBV7-8 and TRBJ2-7; maybe TRBD1 (6 bases). Germline loops: CDR1 SGHVS, CDR2 FQNEAQ. This CDR3 is 12 amino acids long. V dropped 7 bases and J dropped 3 bases, with 10 bases sitting between them. This chain's CDR3 is CASKTTGYEQYF. CDR3 in DNA: TGTGCCAGCAAGACGACAGGCTACGAGCAGTACTTC.

This clonotype was observed many times. The chain links TRBV27 to TRBJ1-1; perhaps TRBD1 as D (6 bases). V was cut by 7 bases and J by 3 bases, with 12 bases left in between. CDR1 MNHEY and CDR2 SMNVEV come from the germline V gene (reference sequence). The CDR3 consists of 13 residues. CDR3 bases: TGTGCCAGCAAAGGGTCAGGGGACACTGAAGCTTTCTTT. This translates into CASKGSGDTEAFF.

This clonotype was seen ten or more times. The rearrangement joins TRBV13 to TRBJ1-3; the match to TRBD1 covers 7 bases. The CDR3 is 14 amino acids. Per germline, CDR1 PRHDT and CDR2 FYEKMQ (reference sequence). The ends lost 4 bases at V and 8 bases at J; junction bases unmatched: 8. The CDR3 loop is CASSSRQGAYTIYF. As DNA, the CDR3 is TGTGCCAGCAGCTCCCGACAGGGTGCCTACACCATATATTTT.

This clonotype was counted many times. The genes are TRBV14 and TRBJ2-7, with D hard to call. This CDR3 is 14 amino acids long. Trimming stripped 3 bases from V and 0 bases from J, with 9 bases between. Per the germline V gene, CDR1 is SGHDN and CDR2 is FVKESK. CDR3 region: CASSQGRASYEQYF. DNA for the CDR3: TGTGCCAGCAGCCAGGGTCGGGCCTCCTACGAGCAGTACTTC. The full variable domain, completed using reference TRBV14 and TRBJ2-7, is EAGVTQFPSHSVIEKGQTVTLRCDPISGHDNLYWYRRVMGKEIKFLLHFVKESKQDESGMPNNRFLAERTGGTYSTLKVQPAELEDSGVYFCASSQGRASYEQYFGPGTRLTVT.

The rearrangement joins TRBV2 to TRBJ1-1; D unclear. Trimming removed 1 base from V and 4 bases from J, with 10 bases in between. CDR3 size: 14 residues. Germline-derived CDR1 and CDR2 are SNHLY and FYNNEI. CDR3 sequence (DNA): TGTGCCAGCAGTGAAGAGTGGGCCCTCACTGAAGCTTTCTTT. The encoded protein is CASSEEWALTEAFF.